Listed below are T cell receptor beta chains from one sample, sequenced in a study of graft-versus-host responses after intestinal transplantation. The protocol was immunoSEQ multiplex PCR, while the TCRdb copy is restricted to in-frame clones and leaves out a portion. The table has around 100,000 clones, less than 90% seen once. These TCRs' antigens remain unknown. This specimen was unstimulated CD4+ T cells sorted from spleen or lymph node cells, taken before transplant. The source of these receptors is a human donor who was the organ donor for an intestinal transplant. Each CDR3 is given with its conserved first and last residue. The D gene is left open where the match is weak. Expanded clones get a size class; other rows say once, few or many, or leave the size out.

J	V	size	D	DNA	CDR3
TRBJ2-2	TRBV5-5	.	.	TGTGCCAGCAGCCGTACGGGGGAGAGCACCGGGGAGCTGTTTTTT	CASSRTGESTGELFF
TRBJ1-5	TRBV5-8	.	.	TGTGCCAGCAGCTCCCGGGACATTGCTCGCCCCCAGCATTTT	CASSSRDIARPQHF
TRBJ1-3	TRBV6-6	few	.	TGTGCCAGCCAACTGGGGGGATACCTTGGAAACACCATATATTTT	CASQLGGYLGNTIYF
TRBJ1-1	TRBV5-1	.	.	TGCGCCAGCAGCTTGACAGTTGAAGCTTTCTTT	CASSLTVEAFF
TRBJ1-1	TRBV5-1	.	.	TGCGCCAGCAGCTTCCAGGGAGGGACTGAAGCTTTCTTT	CASSFQGGTEAFF
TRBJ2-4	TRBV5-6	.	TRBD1	TGTGCCAGCAGCTTGGAGGGGACAGGGGTCCAGTACTTC	CASSLEGTGVQYF
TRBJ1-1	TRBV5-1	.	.	TGCGCCAGCAGACTGACGGGGGGGAACACTGAAGCTTTCTTT	CASRLTGGNTEAFF
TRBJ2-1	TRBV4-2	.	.	TGTGCCAGCAGCCAAGGGTGGGGGGCGCGTAATGAGCAGTTCTTC	CASSQGWGARNEQFF
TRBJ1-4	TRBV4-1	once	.	TGCGCCAGCAGCCAAGTCCGGACAGATGGGAGTGAAAAACTGTTTTTT	CASSQVRTDGSEKLFF
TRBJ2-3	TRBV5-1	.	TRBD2	TGCGCCAGCAGCTTGGAACTAGCGGGGCGTAGCACAGATACGCAGTATTTT	CASSLELAGRSTDTQYF
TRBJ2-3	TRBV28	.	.	TGTGCCAGCAGTTTCCCCTCGACCCCGAGTACGCAGTATTTT	CASSFPSTPSTQYF
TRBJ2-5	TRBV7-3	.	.	TGTGCCAGCAGCTTAGGGGGAAATACGGAGACCCAGTACTTC	CASSLGGNTETQYF
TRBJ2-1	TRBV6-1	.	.	TGTGCCAGCAGTGAAGCTCCAGTCAATGAGCAGTTCTTC	CASSEAPVNEQFF
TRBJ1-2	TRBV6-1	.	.	TGTGCCAGCAGCGGGACACCCTTGGGCTATGGCTACACCTTC	CASSGTPLGYGYTF
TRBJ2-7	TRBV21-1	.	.	TGTGCCAGCAGCAAACCCTGTTGTAGCTCGGCCTACGAGCAGTACTTC	CASSKPCCSSAYEQYF
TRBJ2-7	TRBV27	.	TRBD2	TGTGCCAGCAGCCCCACCAGGGAGGGGAGGCGAGAGCAGTACTTC	CASSPTREGRREQYF
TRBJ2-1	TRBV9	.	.	TGTGCCAGCAGCGTCTTTAGTGGGGCCTACAATGAGCAGTTCTTC	CASSVFSGAYNEQFF
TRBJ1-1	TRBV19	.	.	TGTGCCAGTAGTATAGGCTGGAACACTGAAGCTTTCTTT	CASSIGWNTEAFF
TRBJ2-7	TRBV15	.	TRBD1	TGTGCCACCACCATATTCCAGGGGGCAAACGAGCAGTACTTC	CATTIFQGANEQYF
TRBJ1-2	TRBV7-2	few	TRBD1	TGTGCCAGCAGCTTAGCGAGGACAGGGGGGAGACTTAACTATGGCTACACCTTC	CASSLARTGGRLNYGYTF
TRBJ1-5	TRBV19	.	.	TGTGCCAGTAGTATTTACGCAGCCTGGGACCGGACCCAGCATTTT	CASSIYAAWDRTQHF
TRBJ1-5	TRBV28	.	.	TGTGCCAGCAGTAGAGGCTTCAATCAGCCCCAGCATTTT	CASSRGFNQPQHF
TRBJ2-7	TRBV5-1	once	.	TGCGCCAGCAGCCTGGTTCGGAGGGGCGAGCAGTACTTC	CASSLVRRGEQYF
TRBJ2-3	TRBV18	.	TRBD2	TGTGCCAGCTCACCCATCGGGGGGGCAGATACGCAGTATTTT	CASSPIGGADTQYF
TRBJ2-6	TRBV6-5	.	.	TGTGCCAGCAGCCGGAGCTCTGGGGCCAACGTCCTGACTTTC	CASSRSSGANVLTF
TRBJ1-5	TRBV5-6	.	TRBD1	TGTGCCAGCAGCATAGGGACAGGGTATAGCAATCAGCCCCAGCATTTT	CASSIGTGYSNQPQHF
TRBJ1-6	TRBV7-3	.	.	TGTGCCAGCAGCGAATCCGGGACGGAAAATTCACCCCTCCACTTT	CASSESGTENSPLHF
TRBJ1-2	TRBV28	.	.	TGTGCCAGCAGCTTACCGAGCGACAGGACTTATGGCTACACCTTC	CASSLPSDRTYGYTF
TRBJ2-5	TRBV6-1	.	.	TGTGCCACCACACAGACACGGGAGACCCAGTACTTC	CATTQTRETQYF
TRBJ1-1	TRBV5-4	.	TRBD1	TGTGCCAGCAGCCCCAACCCGAGGGGGCTAGACAGTTACACTGAAGCTTTCTTT	CASSPNPRGLDSYTEAFF
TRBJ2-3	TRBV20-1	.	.	TGCAGTGCTAGTGGACGGGGTACGCAGTATTTT	CSASGRGTQYF
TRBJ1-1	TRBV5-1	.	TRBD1	TGCGCCAGCAGCTTGACAGGGGAGATCACTGAAGCTTTCTTT	CASSLTGEITEAFF
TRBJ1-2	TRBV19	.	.	TGTGCCAGTAGTATTATCCAGGTCGGGTCTTATGGCTACACCTTC	CASSIIQVGSYGYTF